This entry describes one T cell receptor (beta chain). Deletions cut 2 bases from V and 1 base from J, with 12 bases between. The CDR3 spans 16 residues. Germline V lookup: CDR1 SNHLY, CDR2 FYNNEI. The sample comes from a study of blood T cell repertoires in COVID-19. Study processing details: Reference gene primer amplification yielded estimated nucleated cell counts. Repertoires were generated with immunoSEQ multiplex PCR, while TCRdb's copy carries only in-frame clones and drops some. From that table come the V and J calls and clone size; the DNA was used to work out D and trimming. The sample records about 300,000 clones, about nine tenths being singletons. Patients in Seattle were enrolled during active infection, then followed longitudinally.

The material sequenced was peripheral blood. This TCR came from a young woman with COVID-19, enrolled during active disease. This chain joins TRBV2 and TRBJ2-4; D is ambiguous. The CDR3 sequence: CASSEREFHAKNIQYF. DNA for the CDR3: TGTGCCAGCAGTGAAAGAGAGTTTCATGCCAAAAACATTCAGTACTTC.